This TCR beta chain was sequenced during a study of vaccination and CD4 T cells after COVID-19. Across the whole study: The study collected post-vaccine samples a median approximately 70 days after dose two, with a range of 14 to 241.

With the Oncomine TCR Beta short-read assay, DNA from cultured CD4+ T cells was sequenced. Investigators obtained genomic DNA by extraction from cultured CD4+ T cells. TCRdb independently ran MiXCR on the PCR reads; one entry per CDR3 protein. The table lists over 9,000 distinct CDR3 sequences, about 40% of them singletons. Stated treatment: approximately nine-day PBMC culture with coronavirus spike peptide pools or control peptides (ViraFEST assay). Pre-COVID-19 pandemic sampling (2011-2018) yielded the unexposed donor's CD4+ T cells. V lost 6 bases and J lost 2, with 17 bases in between. The germline gives CDR1 MNHNS, CDR2 SASEGT. This CDR3 region has 16 residues. Notes on this clonotype: The antigen remains undetermined.

Sequenced sample: CD4+ T cells from blood, cultured in vitro. The rearrangement uses TRBV6-1 and TRBJ2-1; the D gene could be TRBD1 or TRBD2 (6 bases each). This receptor was taken from a human donor in good health. CDR3: CASRFIQGGTYNEQFF. The CDR3 nucleotides read TGTGCCAGCAGATTCATACAGGGCGGGACCTACAATGAGCAGTTCTTC.